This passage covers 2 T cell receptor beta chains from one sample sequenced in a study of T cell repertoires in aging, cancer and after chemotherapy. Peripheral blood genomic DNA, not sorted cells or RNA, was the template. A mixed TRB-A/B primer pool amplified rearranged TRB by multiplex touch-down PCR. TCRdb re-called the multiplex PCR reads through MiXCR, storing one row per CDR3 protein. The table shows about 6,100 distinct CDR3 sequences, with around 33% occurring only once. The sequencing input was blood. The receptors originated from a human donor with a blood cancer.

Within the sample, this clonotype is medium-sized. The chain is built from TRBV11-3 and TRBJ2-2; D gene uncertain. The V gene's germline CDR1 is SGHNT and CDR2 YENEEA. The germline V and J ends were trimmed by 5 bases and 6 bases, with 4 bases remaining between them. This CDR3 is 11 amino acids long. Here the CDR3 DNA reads TGTGCCAGCAGCCCCGCCGGGGAGCTGTTTTTT. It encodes CASSPAGELFF.

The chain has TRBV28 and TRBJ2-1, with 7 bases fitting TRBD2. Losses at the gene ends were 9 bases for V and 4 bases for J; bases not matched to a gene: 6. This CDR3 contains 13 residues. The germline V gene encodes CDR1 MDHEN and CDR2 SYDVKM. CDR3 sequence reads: CASTPGLYNEQFF. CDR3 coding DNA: TGTGCCAGTACTCCGGGACTATACAATGAGCAGTTCTTC.